Listed below are T cell receptor beta chains from one sample, sequenced in a study of blood T cells in healthy people across ages. Each CDR3 protein gets one entry after TCRdb re-called the 5' RACE reads with MiXCR. The sample lists 500,000 to 650,000 distinct CDR3 sequences; about 28% were seen once. The sample was also reused in another study, on T cells of mothers and their children.

The sample taken for sequencing was blood. The source is a boy younger than 10 in good health. CDR3s include the opening cysteine and the closing phenylalanine or tryptophan. Fields, in order: V gene, J gene, clone size, D gene, CDR3 DNA, CDR3 protein. D genes are given only for firm matches. Not all rows give a size; the values are once, few, many and, for expanded clones, a class.

V: TRBV5-1
J: TRBJ2-5
size: many
D: -
DNA: TGCGCCAGCAGCCCTATATTTGGAGGGCGACAAGAGACCCAGTACTTC
CDR3: CASSPIFGGRQETQYF

V: TRBV10-1
J: TRBJ2-7
size: few
D: TRBD1
DNA: TGCGCCAGCAGTGTTGGGACAGGGGTATCCTACGAGCAGTACTTC
CDR3: CASSVGTGVSYEQYF

V: TRBV29-1
J: TRBJ2-7
size: -
D: -
DNA: TGCAGCGTTTACAGGGCGAGCGAGCAGTACTTC
CDR3: CSVYRASEQYF

V: TRBV7-2
J: TRBJ2-7
size: -
D: TRBD2
DNA: TGTGCCAGCAGCTGGCGGACAGCGGGAGGAAGATACGAGCAGTACTTC
CDR3: CASSWRTAGGRYEQYF

V: TRBV27
J: TRBJ2-3
size: few
D: -
DNA: TGTGCCAGCAGTTTATGGCGCGCTACAGATACGCAGTATTTT
CDR3: CASSLWRATDTQYF

V: TRBV12-3/TRBV12-4
J: TRBJ2-1
size: few
D: -
DNA: TGTGCCAGCAGTTTCAGTACGAGTGAGCAGTTCTTC
CDR3: CASSFSTSEQFF

V: TRBV29-1
J: TRBJ2-1
size: -
D: TRBD1
DNA: TGCAGCGTTGAAGATGGCCCGGGACAGTATTTTAGTGAGCAGTTCTTC
CDR3: CSVEDGPGQYFSEQFF

V: TRBV4-3
J: TRBJ2-1
size: few
D: TRBD2
DNA: TGCGCCAGCAGCCTACTAGCGGGAGAAACCTACAATGAGCAGTTCTTC
CDR3: CASSLLAGETYNEQFF

V: TRBV12-3/TRBV12-4
J: TRBJ1-2
size: few
D: -
DNA: TGTGCCAGCAGTATTCGCGGGACACGAAACTATGGCTACACCTTC
CDR3: CASSIRGTRNYGYTF

V: TRBV20-1
J: TRBJ1-1
size: once
D: TRBD1
DNA: TGCAGTGTTACAGGGGATGGCGGCGGCGACACTGAAGCTTTCTTT
CDR3: CSVTGDGGGDTEAFF

V: TRBV12-3/TRBV12-4
J: TRBJ2-4
size: -
D: TRBD1
DNA: TGTGCCAGCAGTCCTCGGACAGGGGGCGTACTAGCCAAAAACATTCAGTACTTC
CDR3: CASSPRTGGVLAKNIQYF

V: TRBV20-1
J: TRBJ2-1
size: -
D: -
DNA: TGCAGTGGGCGGGGCGATGAGCAGTTCTTC
CDR3: CSGRGDEQFF

V: TRBV9
J: TRBJ1-2
size: -
D: -
DNA: TGTGCCAGCAGCCCCCAGACGGGAGGGGTCTATGGCTACACCTTC
CDR3: CASSPQTGGVYGYTF

V: TRBV15
J: TRBJ1-3
size: few
D: -
DNA: TGTGCCACCAGCGGCCGGGGTCCACCTGGAAACACCATATATTTT
CDR3: CATSGRGPPGNTIYF

V: TRBV20-1
J: TRBJ2-4
size: -
D: -
DNA: TGCAGTGCTATTGGGGAGTTCGGAAACATTCAGTACTTC
CDR3: CSAIGEFGNIQYF

V: TRBV10-3
J: TRBJ1-2
size: few
D: -
DNA: TGTGCCATCAGTGAGTCGACAGGACAAGGCTACACCTTC
CDR3: CAISESTGQGYTF

V: TRBV5-1
J: TRBJ1-1
size: -
D: -
DNA: TGCGCCAGCAGCTTGGAGGCGGTGGGGACTGAAGCTTTCTTT
CDR3: CASSLEAVGTEAFF

V: TRBV30
J: TRBJ2-1
size: -
D: -
DNA: TGTGCCTGGAGTGTATTGGATGAGCAGTTCTTC
CDR3: CAWSVLDEQFF

V: TRBV27
J: TRBJ2-5
size: few
D: TRBD2
DNA: TGTGCCAGCAGTGCTCGACCGGGACTAGCGGGGGGGGAAGAGACCCAGTACTTC
CDR3: CASSARPGLAGGEETQYF

V: TRBV7-9
J: TRBJ2-3
size: few
D: -
DNA: TGTGCCAGCAGCTTAGCCCAGGGAGATACGCAGTATTTT
CDR3: CASSLAQGDTQYF